The 4 T cell receptor beta chains reported below all come from one sample, sequenced in a study of cytomegalovirus exposure and HLA in healthy donors. 60 Vbeta and 13 Jbeta primers were used in PCR. Some clones are missing from TCRdb's copy, which holds only in-frame ones; the method was immunoSEQ multiplex PCR. The sample consists of 200,000 or so clones, 80% to 90% of them appearing once. Sequencing was performed on PBMCs. These receptors all stem from a man aged 30-40 years in good health and CMV-seronegative.

The genes are TRBV5-8 and TRBJ1-2; D remains unclear. The CDR3 runs 13 residues. Germline CDR1 SGHTS, CDR2 YDEGEE. V was trimmed by 4 bases and J by 6 bases, leaving 13 bases between them. CDR3 nucleotides: TGTGCCAGCAGCCCCCGCCTCTCTAATGGCTACACCTTC. Its translation is CASSPRLSNGYTF.

The rearrangement uses TRBV4-2 and TRBJ1-2, with D possibly being TRBD1 (5 bases). Per the germline V gene, CDR1 is LGHNA and CDR2 is YNFKEQ. Trimming removed 0 bases from V and 4 bases from J, with 6 bases in between. This CDR3 has 13 residues. The CDR3 DNA follows: TGTGCCAGCAGCCAAGAACAGGCCTATGGCTACACCTTC. Protein sequence: CASSQEQAYGYTF.

The chain recombines TRBV15 with TRBJ2-5; TRBD1 agrees at 7 bases. The J segment lost 3 bases and the V segment lost 8 bases, leaving 6 bases of the junction unmatched. Germline loops: CDR1 LNHNV, CDR2 YYDKDF (reference sequence). The CDR3 spans 13 residues. The CDR3 here is CATVSGTEETQYF. CDR3 DNA: TGTGCCACCGTATCCGGGACAGAAGAGACCCAGTACTTC.

This clone turned up a few times. The chain is built from TRBV10-2 and TRBJ1-1; D uncertain. The CDR3 extends over 10 amino acids. Germline loops: CDR1 WSHSY, CDR2 SAAADI. V lost 11 bases to trimming and J lost 6 bases, with 10 bases between them. The CDR3: CASWGAEAFF. The CDR3 DNA reads as TGCGCCTCCTGGGGAGCTGAAGCTTTCTTT.